These T cell receptor beta chains were read from a single sample in a study of Graves' ophthalmopathy and Graves' hyperthyroidism. TCRdb reprocessed the multiplex PCR reads via MiXCR and lists one record per CDR3 protein. The sample holds 500,000 to 700,000 distinct CDR3 sequences, approximately 21% seen once. Material: peripheral blood. The receptor set was obtained from a woman younger than 30 with stable Graves' hyperthyroidism. Some clones in this sample may be carry-over from other donors' samples. The CDR3 runs from the conserved cysteine through the conserved F or W. Each record gives: V gene, D gene, clone size, J gene, CDR3 DNA, CDR3 protein. A D gene is named only where the DNA matches it firmly. Only part of the rows carry a size: once, few, many, or a class if the clone is expanded.

v_gene: TRBV5-6; d_gene: .; abundance: many; j_gene: TRBJ1-1; CDR3nt: TGTGCCAGCAGCTTGGGGATGGGGGGACGAGAGACTGAAGCTTTCTTT; CDR3aa: CASSLGMGGRETEAFF
v_gene: TRBV18; d_gene: TRBD1; abundance: many; j_gene: TRBJ2-5; CDR3nt: TGTGCCAGCTCGCCCACAGGGGGAGGAAAGACCCAGTACTTC; CDR3aa: CASSPTGGGKTQYF
v_gene: TRBV30; d_gene: .; abundance: .; j_gene: TRBJ1-1; CDR3nt: TGTGCCCGGGTCAGGGTTGGAACTGAAGCTTTCTTT; CDR3aa: CARVRVGTEAFF
v_gene: TRBV6-4; d_gene: .; abundance: few; j_gene: TRBJ1-1; CDR3nt: TGTGCCAGCAGCAGACAGAAGCCAGAAGCTTTCTTT; CDR3aa: CASSRQKPEAFF
v_gene: TRBV19; d_gene: .; abundance: many; j_gene: TRBJ1-1; CDR3nt: TGTGCCAGTACTCTCGTCGGGGGAATGAACACTGAAGCTTTCTTT; CDR3aa: CASTLVGGMNTEAFF
v_gene: TRBV20-1; d_gene: TRBD2; abundance: many; j_gene: TRBJ2-7; CDR3nt: TGCAGTGCTAGTCGGGGGGATAATTACGAGCAGTACTTC; CDR3aa: CSASRGDNYEQYF
v_gene: TRBV6-2/TRBV6-3; d_gene: .; abundance: .; j_gene: TRBJ2-7; CDR3nt: TGTGCCAGCAGTTACATGGGCTACGAGCAGTACTTC; CDR3aa: CASSYMGYEQYF
v_gene: TRBV28; d_gene: .; abundance: .; j_gene: TRBJ2-5; CDR3nt: TGTGCCACCAAGACCACCCCGCAAGAGACCCAGTACTTC; CDR3aa: CATKTTPQETQYF
v_gene: TRBV28; d_gene: .; abundance: once; j_gene: TRBJ1-5; CDR3nt: TGTGCCAGCAGTCCCTACAGGTGGAGCAATCAGCCCCAGCATTTT; CDR3aa: CASSPYRWSNQPQHF
v_gene: TRBV29-1; d_gene: TRBD1; abundance: many; j_gene: TRBJ1-2; CDR3nt: TGCAGCGTTGATCGGGACAGGGGATTTGGCTACACCTTC; CDR3aa: CSVDRDRGFGYTF
v_gene: TRBV10-2; d_gene: .; abundance: many; j_gene: TRBJ2-4; CDR3nt: TGCGCCAGCAGTGAAGGATTAGCCAAAAACATTCAGTACTTC; CDR3aa: CASSEGLAKNIQYF
v_gene: TRBV19; d_gene: .; abundance: many; j_gene: TRBJ1-2; CDR3nt: TGTGCCAGTAAGAGGGGAAGATACTATGGCTACACCTTC; CDR3aa: CASKRGRYYGYTF
v_gene: TRBV29-1; d_gene: .; abundance: many; j_gene: TRBJ2-7; CDR3nt: TGCAGCGTTGTCAGCTACGAGCAGTACTTC; CDR3aa: CSVVSYEQYF
v_gene: TRBV20-1; d_gene: TRBD1; abundance: many; j_gene: TRBJ1-2; CDR3nt: TGCAGTGCTAGGGGTGATGCAGGGGGTGGCTACACCTTC; CDR3aa: CSARGDAGGGYTF
v_gene: TRBV28; d_gene: .; abundance: many; j_gene: TRBJ2-7; CDR3nt: TGTGCCAGCAGTTCCCCCGACCGGGGACCCTACGAGCAGTACTTC; CDR3aa: CASSSPDRGPYEQYF
v_gene: TRBV24-1; d_gene: .; abundance: many; j_gene: TRBJ2-2; CDR3nt: TGTGCCACCAGTGACCGACTCTTGGGGACCGGGGAGCTGTTTTTT; CDR3aa: CATSDRLLGTGELFF
v_gene: TRBV7-3; d_gene: .; abundance: many; j_gene: TRBJ2-2; CDR3nt: TGTGCCAGCAGCTCCAGTATCACCGGGGAGCTGTTTTTT; CDR3aa: CASSSSITGELFF
v_gene: TRBV6-1; d_gene: .; abundance: .; j_gene: TRBJ1-3; CDR3nt: TGTGCCAGCAGTGCCAGGGGCACTTACTCTGGAAACACCATATATTTT; CDR3aa: CASSARGTYSGNTIYF
v_gene: TRBV19; d_gene: TRBD1; abundance: many; j_gene: TRBJ1-1; CDR3nt: TGTGCCAGTAGATTGGACAGGGTAACTGAAGCTTTCTTT; CDR3aa: CASRLDRVTEAFF
v_gene: TRBV12-3/TRBV12-4; d_gene: TRBD2; abundance: many; j_gene: TRBJ2-5; CDR3nt: TGTGCCAGCAGGCCTAGCGGGGGGACGCAAGAGACCCAGTACTTC; CDR3aa: CASRPSGGTQETQYF
v_gene: TRBV12-3/TRBV12-4; d_gene: .; abundance: many; j_gene: TRBJ1-3; CDR3nt: TGTGCCAGCAGTCACCCCATGGGACGGACTAGCTCTGGAAACACCATATATTTT; CDR3aa: CASSHPMGRTSSGNTIYF
v_gene: TRBV18; d_gene: .; abundance: many; j_gene: TRBJ1-6; CDR3nt: TGTGCCAGCTCACCACCGTCGACCGGGACACTAAATTCACCCCTCCACTTT; CDR3aa: CASSPPSTGTLNSPLHF
v_gene: TRBV20-1; d_gene: .; abundance: many; j_gene: TRBJ1-1; CDR3nt: TGCAGTGCAGAGTTCTATAGGACAGCCTATCCCACCACTGAAGCTTTCTTT; CDR3aa: CSAEFYRTAYPTTEAFF
v_gene: TRBV6-4; d_gene: .; abundance: .; j_gene: TRBJ1-5; CDR3nt: TGTGCCAGCAGTCCCCATACAGGGCCCCAGCCCCAGCATTTT; CDR3aa: CASSPHTGPQPQHF
v_gene: TRBV12-3/TRBV12-4; d_gene: .; abundance: .; j_gene: TRBJ2-5; CDR3nt: TGTGCCAGCATGCACCTTTTTGGAGAGACCCAGTACTTC; CDR3aa: CASMHLFGETQYF
v_gene: TRBV12-3/TRBV12-4; d_gene: TRBD2; abundance: many; j_gene: TRBJ2-7; CDR3nt: TGTGCCAGCACTTCCCTAGCGGGAGGATACGAGCAGTACTTC; CDR3aa: CASTSLAGGYEQYF
v_gene: TRBV11-1; d_gene: TRBD2; abundance: .; j_gene: TRBJ2-2; CDR3nt: TGTGCCAGCAGTCACAAGCGGGGGGGAAAGAACACCGGGGAGCTGTTTTTT; CDR3aa: CASSHKRGGKNTGELFF
v_gene: TRBV20-1; d_gene: .; abundance: many; j_gene: TRBJ1-1; CDR3nt: TGCAGTGCTAGAGATCCACGGGTGAACACTGAAGCTTTCTTT; CDR3aa: CSARDPRVNTEAFF
v_gene: TRBV29-1; d_gene: .; abundance: .; j_gene: TRBJ2-7; CDR3nt: TGCAGCGTTCTCCAAACAGGCTCCTACGAGCAGTACTTC; CDR3aa: CSVLQTGSYEQYF
v_gene: TRBV19; d_gene: .; abundance: many; j_gene: TRBJ1-1; CDR3nt: TGTGCCAGTAGTGCCCCGGACCGTTACCCTGAAGCTTTCTTT; CDR3aa: CASSAPDRYPEAFF
v_gene: TRBV6-1; d_gene: .; abundance: many; j_gene: TRBJ1-5; CDR3nt: TGTGCCAGCAGTGGGTTGGGGGCAGGAGATCAGCCCCAGCATTTT; CDR3aa: CASSGLGAGDQPQHF
v_gene: TRBV12-3/TRBV12-4; d_gene: .; abundance: many; j_gene: TRBJ2-2; CDR3nt: TGTGCCAGCAGGCTACAGGGATGGGCCGGGGAGCTGTTTTTT; CDR3aa: CASRLQGWAGELFF
v_gene: TRBV12-3/TRBV12-4; d_gene: .; abundance: many; j_gene: TRBJ1-2; CDR3nt: TGTGCCAGCAGTTTAGGAATAGGGGATGGCTACACCTTC; CDR3aa: CASSLGIGDGYTF
v_gene: TRBV19; d_gene: .; abundance: many; j_gene: TRBJ2-7; CDR3nt: TGTGCCAGTAGTATTGAGGGGATCTCCTACGAGCAGTACTTC; CDR3aa: CASSIEGISYEQYF
v_gene: TRBV2; d_gene: TRBD1; abundance: few; j_gene: TRBJ1-2; CDR3nt: TGTGCCAGCATAACAGGGGTGGACTATGGCTACACCTTC; CDR3aa: CASITGVDYGYTF
v_gene: TRBV3-1; d_gene: .; abundance: .; j_gene: TRBJ2-2; CDR3nt: TGTGCCAGCAGCCAAAGGTTAACCGGGGAGCTGTTTTTT; CDR3aa: CASSQRLTGELFF
v_gene: TRBV6-5; d_gene: .; abundance: many; j_gene: TRBJ1-1; CDR3nt: TGTGCCAGCAGTTACGCGTCGGGGGGCCTGAACACTGAAGCTTTCTTT; CDR3aa: CASSYASGGLNTEAFF
v_gene: TRBV5-6; d_gene: .; abundance: many; j_gene: TRBJ1-1; CDR3nt: TGTGCCAGCAGCTTGGGGGATATAGGTGAAGCTTTCTTT; CDR3aa: CASSLGDIGEAFF
v_gene: TRBV7-9; d_gene: .; abundance: many; j_gene: TRBJ2-5; CDR3nt: TGTGCCAGCAGCGCCGAGCAAGAGACCCAGTACTTC; CDR3aa: CASSAEQETQYF
v_gene: TRBV5-5; d_gene: .; abundance: .; j_gene: TRBJ2-2; CDR3nt: TGTGCCAGCAGCTTGGGGGCTCAGGGAGGCGCCGGGGAGCTGTTTTTT; CDR3aa: CASSLGAQGGAGELFF
v_gene: TRBV14; d_gene: .; abundance: .; j_gene: TRBJ2-4; CDR3nt: TGTGCCAGCAGCCAAGAGTTATCCCGAAACATTCAGTACTTC; CDR3aa: CASSQELSRNIQYF
v_gene: TRBV14; d_gene: .; abundance: .; j_gene: TRBJ2-7; CDR3nt: TGTGCCAGCAGCGTCCGACAGGCACCCTACGAGCAGTACTTC; CDR3aa: CASSVRQAPYEQYF
v_gene: TRBV7-8; d_gene: TRBD1; abundance: .; j_gene: TRBJ1-5; CDR3nt: TGTGCCAGCAGCTCCGGGACAGGCCCCCAGCATTTT; CDR3aa: CASSSGTGPQHF
v_gene: TRBV18; d_gene: .; abundance: few; j_gene: TRBJ2-3; CDR3nt: TGTGCCAGCTCACCGCCGATGGGCGGGGCGGGGACAGATACGCAGTATTTT; CDR3aa: CASSPPMGGAGTDTQYF
v_gene: TRBV5-1; d_gene: TRBD2; abundance: many; j_gene: TRBJ2-4; CDR3nt: TGCGCCAGCAGCTTGTGGGCCGCTAGCGGGAGGGCCGTTGTGACCAAAAACATTCAGTACTTC; CDR3aa: CASSLWAASGRAVVTKNIQYF
v_gene: TRBV24-1; d_gene: TRBD1; abundance: .; j_gene: TRBJ1-5; CDR3nt: TGTGCCACCAGTGACGTGGACAGGAGTGAGAATCAGCCCCAGCATTTT; CDR3aa: CATSDVDRSENQPQHF
v_gene: TRBV5-1; d_gene: TRBD2; abundance: few; j_gene: TRBJ2-5; CDR3nt: TGCGCCAGCAGCGCCTTAGCGGGGGGGCCTGTGGAGACCCAGTACTTC; CDR3aa: CASSALAGGPVETQYF
v_gene: TRBV10-3; d_gene: TRBD2; abundance: many; j_gene: TRBJ2-7; CDR3nt: TGTGCCAGCAGTGAGTCGGCGGGAGGTTACTACGAGCAGTACTTC; CDR3aa: CASSESAGGYYEQYF
v_gene: TRBV15; d_gene: TRBD2; abundance: many; j_gene: TRBJ2-7; CDR3nt: TGTGCCACCAGCAGAACTCCGACTAGCGGGAGGGCCGCTTACGAGCAGTACTTC; CDR3aa: CATSRTPTSGRAAYEQYF
v_gene: TRBV7-2; d_gene: TRBD2; abundance: .; j_gene: TRBJ2-7; CDR3nt: TGTGCCAGCAGCCCAATAGCGGGGGGCTCCCTAGAGCAGTACTTC; CDR3aa: CASSPIAGGSLEQYF